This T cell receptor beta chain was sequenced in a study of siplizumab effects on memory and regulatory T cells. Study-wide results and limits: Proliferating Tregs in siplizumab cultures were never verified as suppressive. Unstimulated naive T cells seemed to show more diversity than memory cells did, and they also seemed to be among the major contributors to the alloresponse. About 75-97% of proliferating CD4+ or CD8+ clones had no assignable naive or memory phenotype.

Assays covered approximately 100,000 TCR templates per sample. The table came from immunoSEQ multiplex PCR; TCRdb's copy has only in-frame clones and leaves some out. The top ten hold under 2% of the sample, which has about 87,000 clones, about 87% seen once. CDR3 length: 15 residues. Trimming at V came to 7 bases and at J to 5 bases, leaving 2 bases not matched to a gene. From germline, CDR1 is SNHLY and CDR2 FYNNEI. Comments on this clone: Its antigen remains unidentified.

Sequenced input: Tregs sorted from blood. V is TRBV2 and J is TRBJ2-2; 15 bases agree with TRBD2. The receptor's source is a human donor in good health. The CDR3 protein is CASTGLAGGTGELFF. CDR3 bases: TGTGCCAGCACCGGACTAGCGGGGGGGACCGGGGAGCTGTTTTTT. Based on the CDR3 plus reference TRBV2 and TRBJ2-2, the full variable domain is EPEVTQTPSHQVTQMGQEVILRCVPISNHLYFYWYRQILGQKVEFLVSFYNNEISEKSEIFDDQFSVERPDGSNFTLKIRSTKLEDSAMYFCASTGLAGGTGELFFGEGSRLTVL.